This T cell receptor beta chain was identified in a study of T-cell reconstitution after alpha-beta-depleted transplantation in children. General study findings and limits: Reportedly, alpha-beta T cells present about two months post-transplant originated from several hundred expanded clones of graft origin. T-cell counts and diversity at one year following transplant were attributed mainly to newly produced T cells.

CDR3 length: 14 amino acids. The V gene end was trimmed by 0 bases and the J gene end by 2 bases; junction bases not matched to a gene: 1. Germline loops: CDR1 MNHEY, CDR2 SVGEGT. The library targeted TCRbeta and was prepared with unique molecular identifiers. MiXCR, run by TCRdb on the PCR reads, gives a single entry per CDR3 protein. The sample holds over 450,000 distinct CDR3 sequences; roughly a tenth are singletons and the top ten take 2% to 2.5%. This clonotype was seen at least ten times. The antigen remains undetermined. The TCR sequence derives from a child aged 2-15 years with inherited bone marrow failure, due to receive a stem cell transplant. The V and J genes are TRBV6-2 or TRBV6-3 and TRBJ2-7; 7 nucleotides align to TRBD1. Sequenced here: PBMCs, sampled before TCRalphabeta/CD19-depleted stem cell transplant. The CDR3 DNA sequence: TGTGCCAGCAGTTACTCGACAGGGCCCTACGAGCAGTACTTC. This encodes CASSYSTGPYEQYF.